This record concerns one T cell receptor beta chain sequence. Its antigen is not known. The second PCR ran about 6 to 11 cycles with a sample-barcoded 5' primer and J-beta primers. TCRdb ran MiXCR on the 5' RACE reads and lists one entry per CDR3 protein. This table has under 2 million distinct CDR3 sequences, roughly 32% appearing once. This entry comes from a study of blood T cells in healthy people across ages. Each donor supplied approximately 10 milliliters of peripheral blood. The CDR3 is 14 amino acids. V lost 4 bases and J 7 bases, leaving 11 bases between the germline ends. The germline V gene encodes CDR1 MNHEY and CDR2 SMNVEV (reference sequence). Study outcomes and limitations: Relative to aged donors, long-lived donors carried more naive CD4+ cells and displayed higher diversity. Age brought a roughly linear fall in TCR beta diversity measured per million T cells.

The specimen sequenced was blood. The receptor was isolated from a woman aged 25 to 45 in good health. This rearrangement joins TRBV27 to TRBJ1-6; D is unclear. The CDR3 is CASSSERRNSPLHF. CDR3 nucleotide sequence: TGTGCCAGCAGTTCGGAACGCCGAAATTCACCCCTCCACTTT.